This TCR beta chain was sequenced during a study of cytomegalovirus exposure and HLA in healthy donors. Germline V lookup: CDR1 PRHDT, CDR2 FYEKMQ (reference sequence). V dropped 5 bases and J dropped 2; count of bases not matched to a gene: 7. This CDR3 comprises 15 residues. To note about this clone: Its antigen is as yet unknown.

The PCR made use of 60 Vbeta and 13 Jbeta primers. Generated by immunoSEQ multiplex PCR, the TCRdb table keeps only in-frame clones and is missing some. Among 140,000 or so clones listed, about 82% were seen once. General study results and limits: A later analysis linked a missense variant in DCLRE1C to the trimming of TCR beta V and J genes.

The V gene is TRBV13, the J gene TRBJ1-1; 8 bases map to TRBD1. Sample: PBMCs. The TCR sequence derives from a male donor in good health and CMV-seronegative. The CDR3: CASSQPSGGNTEAFF. For the CDR3, the DNA is TGTGCCAGCAGCCAACCCTCAGGGGGCAACACTGAAGCTTTCTTT.